This is a list of T cell receptor beta chains from one sample in a study of T-cell reconstitution after alpha-beta-depleted transplantation in children. TCRdb reprocessed the PCR reads with MiXCR, giving one entry per CDR3 protein. This sample yields hundreds of thousands of distinct CDR3 sequences, of which approximately 11% are seen a single time; approximately 28% belongs to the top ten. The starting material was PBMCs, obtained before TCRalphabeta/CD19-depleted stem cell transplant. Receptor source: a child younger than two with acute myeloid leukemia, due to receive a stem cell transplant. CDR3s include the opening cysteine and the closing phenylalanine or tryptophan. A D gene is named only where the DNA matches it firmly. Clone size is not always given. Where it is, it says once, few, many or a class for expanded clones.

V: TRBV6-5
size: many
D: -
J: TRBJ1-2
CDR3: CASSYPLDRFSYGYTF
DNA: TGTGCCAGCAGTTACCCCCTTGACAGGTTCTCATATGGCTACACCTTC

V: TRBV5-1
size: many
D: -
J: TRBJ2-4
CDR3: CASSLLSDIKNIQYF
DNA: TGCGCCAGCAGCTTGTTATCCGACATCAAAAACATTCAGTACTTC

V: TRBV20-1
size: many
D: -
J: TRBJ2-2
CDR3: CSARVGASTGELFF
DNA: TGCAGTGCTAGGGTGGGGGCGAGCACCGGGGAGCTGTTTTTT

V: TRBV24-1
size: -
D: TRBD2
J: TRBJ2-5
CDR3: CATSDLDRDYGTTQYF
DNA: TGTGCCACCAGTGATCTTGACCGGGACTATGGGACGACCCAGTACTTC

V: TRBV12-3/TRBV12-4
size: many
D: TRBD1
J: TRBJ1-6
CDR3: CASSLRQGAFLSPLHF
DNA: TGTGCCAGCAGTTTAAGACAGGGGGCCTTTTTATCACCCCTCCACTTT

V: TRBV30
size: few
D: TRBD1
J: TRBJ1-5
CDR3: CAWSVKQGNQPQHF
DNA: TGTGCCTGGAGTGTAAAACAGGGGAATCAGCCCCAGCATTTT

V: TRBV20-1
size: many
D: TRBD1
J: TRBJ2-7
CDR3: CSARVGDRGGEQYF
DNA: TGCAGTGCTAGGGTGGGGGACAGGGGTGGCGAGCAGTACTTC

V: TRBV7-9
size: many
D: -
J: TRBJ2-1
CDR3: CASSLADEQFF
DNA: TGTGCCAGCAGCCTGGCAGATGAGCAGTTCTTC

V: TRBV28
size: -
D: -
J: TRBJ2-2
CDR3: CASSSAGLADSGELFF
DNA: TGTGCCAGCAGTTCGGCCGGCCTAGCGGACAGCGGGGAGCTGTTTTTT

V: TRBV29-1
size: medium-sized
D: -
J: TRBJ2-3
CDR3: CSAGSGESTDTQYF
DNA: TGCAGCGCGGGGAGCGGAGAAAGCACAGATACGCAGTATTTT

V: TRBV5-1
size: many
D: -
J: TRBJ2-1
CDR3: CASSLGGAGVSNEQFF
DNA: TGCGCCAGCAGCTTGGGCGGGGCAGGGGTGTCCAATGAGCAGTTCTTC

V: TRBV5-6
size: many
D: -
J: TRBJ2-3
CDR3: CASSFYRTGTDTQYF
DNA: TGTGCCAGCAGCTTTTATAGGACAGGCACAGATACGCAGTATTTT

V: TRBV6-6
size: many
D: -
J: TRBJ2-3
CDR3: CASSYRARGTDTQYF
DNA: TGTGCCAGCAGTTACAGGGCTAGAGGCACAGATACGCAGTATTTT

V: TRBV5-8
size: many
D: TRBD1
J: TRBJ1-4
CDR3: CASSSLDRGREKLFF
DNA: TGTGCCAGCAGCTCACTCGACAGGGGGCGGGAAAAACTGTTTTTT

V: TRBV5-6
size: many
D: -
J: TRBJ2-1
CDR3: CASSVTGFGPGSSYNEQFF
DNA: TGTGCCAGCAGCGTAACAGGGTTCGGACCTGGCAGCTCCTACAATGAGCAGTTCTTC

V: TRBV19
size: few
D: -
J: TRBJ1-5
CDR3: CASRQSNQPQHF
DNA: TGTGCCAGTAGGCAGAGCAATCAGCCCCAGCATTTT

V: TRBV18
size: many
D: -
J: TRBJ2-7
CDR3: CASSPRVGYEQYF
DNA: TGTGCCAGCTCACCTCGGGTCGGCTACGAGCAGTACTTC

V: TRBV30
size: -
D: -
J: TRBJ1-1
CDR3: CAWSAERGEAFF
DNA: TGTGCCTGGAGTGCCGAAAGGGGTGAAGCTTTCTTT

V: TRBV10-2
size: -
D: -
J: TRBJ2-7
CDR3: CASSRDEGFYEQYF
DNA: TGCGCCAGCAGTAGGGACGAAGGATTCTACGAGCAGTACTTC

V: TRBV3-1
size: many
D: -
J: TRBJ1-4
CDR3: CASSQDLGGDEKLFF
DNA: TGTGCCAGCAGCCAAGACTTGGGAGGGGATGAAAAACTGTTTTTT

V: TRBV29-1
size: many
D: -
J: TRBJ2-1
CDR3: CSVVWQGGNEQFF
DNA: TGCAGCGTTGTCTGGCAGGGGGGGAATGAGCAGTTCTTC

V: TRBV29-1
size: many
D: -
J: TRBJ1-1
CDR3: CSVSGHLNTEAFF
DNA: TGCAGCGTCAGCGGACACTTGAACACTGAAGCTTTCTTT

V: TRBV12-3/TRBV12-4
size: many
D: -
J: TRBJ2-5
CDR3: CAGSKTPSVWTQYF
DNA: TGTGCCGGATCTAAGACACCCTCAGTGTGGACCCAGTACTTC

V: TRBV15
size: many
D: TRBD2
J: TRBJ2-2
CDR3: CATSRDPAGVGELFF
DNA: TGTGCCACCAGCAGAGATCCAGCGGGAGTCGGGGAGCTGTTTTTT

V: TRBV4-1
size: many
D: TRBD1
J: TRBJ1-1
CDR3: CASSPGQGNTEAFF
DNA: TGCGCCAGCAGCCCCGGACAGGGGAACACTGAAGCTTTCTTT

V: TRBV5-5
size: many
D: TRBD2
J: TRBJ2-3
CDR3: CASSFKGLAGAGTDTQYF
DNA: TGTGCCAGCAGCTTCAAAGGGCTAGCGGGGGCTGGGACAGATACGCAGTATTTT

V: TRBV11-2
size: -
D: -
J: TRBJ2-3
CDR3: CASSLLSQWATVTRYF
DNA: TGTGCCAGCAGCTTGTTGAGCCAGTGGGCCACAGTTACGCGGTATTTT

V: TRBV20-1
size: few
D: TRBD1
J: TRBJ1-6
CDR3: CSARDDRGGGNSPLHF
DNA: TGCAGTGCTAGAGATGACAGGGGCGGCGGTAATTCACCCCTCCACTTT

V: TRBV19
size: many
D: -
J: TRBJ2-7
CDR3: CASSISARGSEQYF
DNA: TGTGCCAGTAGTATCTCTGCCAGGGGAAGCGAGCAGTACTTC

V: TRBV10-3
size: many
D: -
J: TRBJ1-2
CDR3: CAISEVRGGYTF
DNA: TGTGCCATCAGTGAGGTGCGTGGTGGCTACACCTTC

V: TRBV28
size: many
D: -
J: TRBJ1-1
CDR3: CASRPPGGEAFF
DNA: TGTGCCAGCAGGCCCCCGGGTGGTGAAGCTTTCTTT

V: TRBV2
size: -
D: TRBD1
J: TRBJ2-7
CDR3: CASSELGQGGYEQYF
DNA: TGTGCCAGCAGTGAACTTGGACAGGGTGGTTACGAGCAGTACTTC

V: TRBV5-1
size: few
D: -
J: TRBJ2-7
CDR3: CASSKGLPNYEQYF
DNA: TGCGCCAGCAGCAAGGGACTTCCGAACTACGAGCAGTACTTC

V: TRBV29-1
size: -
D: -
J: TRBJ1-2
CDR3: CSVTRVLLGSGYTF
DNA: TGCAGCGTCACCAGGGTACTTCTAGGTAGTGGCTACACCTTC

V: TRBV24-1
size: many
D: -
J: TRBJ2-7
CDR3: CATSDHYEQYF
DNA: TGTGCCACCAGTGATCACTACGAGCAGTACTTC

V: TRBV7-9
size: many
D: -
J: TRBJ2-2
CDR3: CASSSQGGSVDTGELFF
DNA: TGTGCCAGCAGTTCACAGGGAGGATCTGTGGACACCGGGGAGCTGTTTTTT

V: TRBV27
size: -
D: -
J: TRBJ2-3
CDR3: CASGRGGPGGTDTQYF
DNA: TGTGCCAGTGGTAGGGGCGGGCCAGGCGGCACAGATACGCAGTATTTT

V: TRBV7-2
size: many
D: TRBD1
J: TRBJ1-6
CDR3: CASSLTGNSPLHF
DNA: TGTGCCAGCAGCTTGACAGGGAATTCACCCCTCCACTTT

V: TRBV20-1
size: many
D: TRBD2
J: TRBJ2-7
CDR3: CSAQTSGRGYYEQYF
DNA: TGCAGTGCCCAAACTAGCGGGAGGGGATACTACGAGCAGTACTTC

V: TRBV12-3/TRBV12-4
size: few
D: TRBD2
J: TRBJ2-7
CDR3: CASTPKAGGRNEQYF
DNA: TGTGCCAGCACCCCTAAGGCGGGAGGGAGGAACGAGCAGTACTTC

V: TRBV20-1
size: many
D: -
J: TRBJ1-6
CDR3: CSAPAHREINSPLHF
DNA: TGCAGTGCTCCCGCGCACAGGGAAATCAATTCACCCCTCCACTTT

V: TRBV5-1
size: many
D: TRBD2
J: TRBJ2-2
CDR3: CASSVTSGNTGELFF
DNA: TGCGCCAGCAGCGTGACTAGCGGGAACACCGGGGAGCTGTTTTTT

V: TRBV5-1
size: many
D: -
J: TRBJ1-5
CDR3: CASSLGSAENQPQHF
DNA: TGCGCCAGCAGCTTGGGTTCGGCAGAAAATCAGCCCCAGCATTTT

V: TRBV25-1
size: many
D: -
J: TRBJ2-2
CDR3: CASSLTPGATGELFF
DNA: TGTGCCAGCAGTCTAACACCCGGAGCCACCGGGGAGCTGTTTTTT

V: TRBV5-5
size: many
D: TRBD2
J: TRBJ2-5
CDR3: CASSHGLAGVEETQYF
DNA: TGTGCCAGCAGTCACGGACTAGCGGGTGTTGAAGAGACCCAGTACTTC

V: TRBV12-3/TRBV12-4
size: -
D: -
J: TRBJ2-3
CDR3: CASSGGAGDTQYF
DNA: TGTGCCAGCAGTGGCGGGGCGGGGGATACGCAGTATTTT

V: TRBV29-1
size: many
D: TRBD1
J: TRBJ2-3
CDR3: CSIQGAGTDTQYF
DNA: TGCAGCATCCAGGGGGCCGGGACAGATACGCAGTATTTT

V: TRBV20-1
size: many
D: -
J: TRBJ2-7
CDR3: CSARSSVGFEQYF
DNA: TGCAGTGCTAGAAGTAGCGTCGGATTCGAGCAGTACTTC